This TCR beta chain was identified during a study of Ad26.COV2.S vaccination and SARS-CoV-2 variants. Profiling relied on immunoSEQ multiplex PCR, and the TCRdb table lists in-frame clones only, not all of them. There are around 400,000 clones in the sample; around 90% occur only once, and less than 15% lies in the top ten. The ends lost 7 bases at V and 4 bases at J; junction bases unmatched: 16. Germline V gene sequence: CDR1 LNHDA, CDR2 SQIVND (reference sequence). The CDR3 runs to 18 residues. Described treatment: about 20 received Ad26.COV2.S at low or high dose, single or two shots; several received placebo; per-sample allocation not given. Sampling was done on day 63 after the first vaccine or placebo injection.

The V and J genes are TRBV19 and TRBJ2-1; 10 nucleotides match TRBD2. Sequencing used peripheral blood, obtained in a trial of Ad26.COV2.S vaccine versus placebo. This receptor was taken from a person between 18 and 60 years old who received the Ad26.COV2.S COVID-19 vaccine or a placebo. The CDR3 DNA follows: TGTGCCAGTATGAGTATATTCTCGACTAGCGGGCTTTACAATGAGCAGTTCTTC. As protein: CASMSIFSTSGLYNEQFF.